This passage covers 3 T cell receptor beta chains from one sample sequenced in a study of T cells after posttransplantation cyclophosphamide. A marrow graft followed busulfan-fludarabine conditioning, with cyclophosphamide on days +3 and +4. The data were produced by immunoSEQ multiplex PCR, yet TCRdb's version contains in-frame clones alone and is incomplete. The sample records some 37,000 clones, just under 80% being singletons. Here the sequenced sample was CD4+ T cells sorted from blood, taken roughly 1,900 days after a stem cell transplant with posttransplant cyclophosphamide. Receptor source: a female patient aged 40 to 55 who received an allogeneic stem cell transplant from a related donor, was CMV-positive, and had no GVHD. The graft donor may have given rise to some T cells.

The sample holds a few counts of this clone. The gene calls are TRBV11-2 and TRBJ1-2; no definite D call. Trimming stripped 5 bases from V and 0 bases from J, with 7 bases between. Looked up from germline, CDR1 is SGHAT and CDR2 is FQNNGV. This CDR3 comprises 13 residues. The DNA of the CDR3 is TGTGCCAGCAGCCATACGGCTAACTATGGCTACACCTTC. This codes for CASSHTANYGYTF.

The chain links TRBV5-6 to TRBJ1-4; TRBD1 agrees at 7 bases. V was clipped by 5 bases and J by 3 bases; unmatched bases: 7. This CDR3 contains 15 residues. Germline CDR1 is SGHDT and CDR2 is YYEEEE. CDR3 residues: CASRQTGAANEKLFF. The CDR3 bases are TGTGCCAGCAGACAAACAGGGGCGGCTAATGAAAAACTGTTTTTT.

The table lists this clone with a few counts. The V call is TRBV19, the J call TRBJ1-6; D remains unclear. This CDR3 is 13 amino acids long. Trimming took 6 bases from V and 6 from J, leaving 9 bases between them. Germline V gives CDR1 LNHDA, CDR2 SQIVND (reference sequence). CDR3 sequence reads: CASSTTGNSPLHF. The CDR3 DNA reads TGTGCCAGTAGCACAACGGGTAATTCACCCCTCCACTTT.